One sample yielded the 31 T cell receptor beta chains listed below, sequenced in a study of PD-L1 blockade in urothelial cancer. Assay: immunoSEQ multiplex PCR; the TCRdb copy retains only in-frame clones and omits some. The data contain 95,000 to 150,000 clones, roughly 82% of them singletons. The time point denotes: peripheral blood 6 weeks after treatment start. Here the sequenced sample was PBMCs, taken around atezolizumab (anti-PD-L1) treatment. Every receptor here comes from a man in his forties or fifties with urothelial cancer.

The rearrangement joins TRBV28 to TRBJ2-5, with TRBD2 matching 13 bases. Trimming took 7 bases from V and 4 from J; bases not matched to a gene: 15. The length of the CDR3 is 18 residues. Germline V gene lookup returns CDR1 MDHEN and CDR2 SYDVKM. The CDR3 DNA reads TGTGCCAGCAAACAAACCGGGACTAGCGGGATTCTCTTAGAGACCCAGTACTTC. The encoded protein is CASKQTGTSGILLETQYF.

The chain employs TRBV19 and TRBJ1-1; possibly TRBD1 for D (6 bases). V was pared by 5 bases and J by 6 bases, with 22 bases between. The length of the CDR3 is 16 residues. Germline-derived CDR1 and CDR2 are LNHDA and SQIVND (reference sequence). The CDR3 nucleotides read TGTGCCAGTAGTCCTGGTACAGGGAAGTTGTGGGCTGAAGCTTTCTTT. Translated, it gives CASSPGTGKLWAEAFF.

This clone is a singleton in its sample. The V gene is TRBV11-2, the J gene TRBJ1-2; TRBD1 matches at 7 bases. This CDR3 spans 15 amino acids. Trimming removed 7 bases from V and 4 bases from J; junction bases left unmatched: 12. In germline, CDR1 is SGHAT, CDR2 FQNNGV. In DNA, the CDR3 is TGTGCCAGCACCGGGCGTCCGACAGGGACCTATGGCTACACCTTC. It is translated as CASTGRPTGTYGYTF.

The rearrangement uses TRBV2 and TRBJ2-1; 8 positions match TRBD2. Germline V gene sequence: CDR1 SNHLY, CDR2 FYNNEI. The CDR3 has 14 residues. V lost 6 bases, J lost 7 bases, and 8 bases stayed unmatched. CDR3 coding DNA: TGTGCCAGCAGGGGCGGGGGGAACGGGAATGAGCAGTTCTTC. This gives the protein CASRGGGNGNEQFF. The variable domain in full, completed from reference TRBV2 and TRBJ2-1, reads EPEVTQTPSHQVTQMGQEVILRCVPISNHLYFYWYRQILGQKVEFLVSFYNNEISEKSEIFDDQFSVERPDGSNFTLKIRSTKLEDSAMYFCASRGGGNGNEQFFGPGTRLTVL.

The CDR3 sequence: CASTSLQVHSPLHF. The CDR3 coding sequence is TGTGCCAGCACCTCATTACAGGTTCATTCACCCCTCCACTTT. The rearrangement links TRBV5-6 to TRBJ1-6; a possible D gene is TRBD1 (5 bases). Germline V CDR1 and CDR2: SGHDT, YYEEEE. Trimming left V 6 bases short and J 8 bases short, with 15 bases between. The CDR3 covers 14 residues.

The V call is TRBV5-6, the J call TRBJ1-1; D is perhaps TRBD1 (6 bases). The CDR3 contains 15 residues. Deletions cut 4 bases from V and 1 base from J, with 14 bases between. Germline V gives CDR1 SGHDT, CDR2 YYEEEE. CDR3 amino acids: CASSPLGGANTEAFF. The CDR3 nucleotides read TGTGCCAGCAGCCCGCTTGGGGGCGCGAACACTGAAGCTTTCTTT.

This rearrangement joins TRBV30 to TRBJ2-3; perhaps TRBD2 as D (5 bases). The CDR3 extends over 14 amino acids. V was cut by 1 base and J by 8 bases, with 16 bases left in between. Germline V CDR1 and CDR2: GTSNPN, SVGIG (reference sequence). The chain's CDR3 is CAWSGPERTGTQYF. The CDR3 nucleotides are TGTGCCTGGAGTGGTCCTGAGCGGACGGGTACGCAGTATTTT. Complete variable domain (other parts from reference TRBV30 and TRBJ2-3): SQTIHQWPATLVQPVGSPLSLECTVEGTSNPNLYWYRQAAGRGLQLLFYSVGIGQISSEVPQNLSASRPQDRQFILSSKKLLLSDSGFYLCAWSGPERTGTQYFGPGTRLTVL.

The V gene is TRBV7-9, the J gene TRBJ1-4, with unresolved D. The CDR3 length is 13 residues. CDR1 and CDR2 (germline): SEHNR, FQNEAQ (reference sequence). V dropped 8 bases and J dropped 8 bases, with 15 bases sitting between them. As DNA, the CDR3 is TGTGCCAGCGAGGTTGCTGCGAGGGAAAAACTGTTTTTT. It is translated as CASEVAAREKLFF.

This clone was seen a handful of times. The rearrangement links TRBV6-1 to TRBJ2-1, with TRBD1 identical over 12 bases. Germline CDR1 and CDR2: MNHNS and SASEGT. Losses at the gene ends were 1 base for V and 7 bases for J; bases not matched to a gene: 8. The CDR3 is 17 residues long. The CDR3 nucleotides are TGTGCCAGCAGTGAAGAGGGTCGGGGACAGGGGGCAAATGAGCAGTTCTTC. It yields the protein CASSEEGRGQGANEQFF.

This CDR3 is CASSVRGGTGKGNEQFF. The CDR3 DNA follows: TGTGCCAGCAGCGTAAGGGGAGGGACAGGGAAAGGCAATGAGCAGTTCTTC. V and J are TRBV9 and TRBJ2-1; 9 bases line up with TRBD1. Germline-derived CDR1 and CDR2 are SGDLS and YYNGEE. This CDR3 region has 17 residues. The trim removed 1 base at V and 6 bases at J, leaving 11 bases unmatched.

The chain links TRBV7-9 to TRBJ2-3; 12 bases are a match to TRBD1. The CDR3 totals 13 residues. The germline CDR1 and CDR2 sequences are SEHNR and FQNEAQ (reference sequence). After removal of 5 bases from V and 11 bases from J, the junction contained 5 bases not matched to a gene. The CDR3 DNA sequence: TGTGCCAGCAGCCGGGACAGGGGGCAGGTGCAGTATTTT. Translated: CASSRDRGQVQYF. The full variable domain, in which reference TRBV7-9 and TRBJ2-3 provide the parts outside the CDR3, is DTGVSQNPRHKITKRGQNVTFRCDPISEHNRLYWYRQTLGQGPEFLTYFQNEAQLEKSRLLSDRFSAERPKGSFSTLEIQRTEQGDSAMYLCASSRDRGQVQYFGPGTRLTVL.

The chain combines TRBV2 with TRBJ2-2; no firm D call. This CDR3 comprises 14 residues. Germline values: CDR1 SNHLY, CDR2 FYNNEI. The V and J ends lost 6 bases and 5 bases respectively, with 13 bases between them. CDR3 sequence: CASRTAQWTGELFF. The DNA of the CDR3 is TGTGCCAGCAGAACAGCTCAATGGACCGGGGAGCTGTTTTTT.

The V and J genes are TRBV4-1 and TRBJ1-2; 9 nucleotides match TRBD1. CDR3 length: 15 residues. Germline CDR1 is MGHRA and CDR2 is YSYEKL. V lost 3 bases, J lost 1 base, and 3 bases stayed unmatched. The CDR3 sequence: CASSQTDRGNYGYTF. As DNA, the CDR3 is TGCGCCAGCAGCCAGACGGACAGGGGTAACTATGGCTACACCTTC.

To note about this clone: The sample holds other DNA sequences that translate to the same CDR3. The genes are TRBV10-3 and TRBJ1-6; 9 positions agree with TRBD1. The V gene end was trimmed by 6 bases and the J gene end by 8 bases; junction bases not matched to a gene: 2. This CDR3 has 13 amino acids. Germline CDR1 reads ENHRY; CDR2 reads SYGVKD. The CDR3 sequence is CAIRGQGDSPLHF. CDR3 DNA sequence: TGTGCCATCAGGGGACAGGGCGATTCACCCCTCCACTTT.

The genes are TRBV5-1 and TRBJ2-2, with 7 bases lining up with TRBD2. V lost 5 bases, J lost 2 bases, and 9 bases stayed unmatched. Looked up from germline, CDR1 is SGHRS and CDR2 is YFSETQ. CDR3 length equals 16 residues. In DNA form, the CDR3 reads TGCGCCAGCAGTAAACAGAGCGGGACCAACACCGGGGAGCTGTTTTTT. Translating gives CASSKQSGTNTGELFF.

This chain links TRBV5-4 with TRBJ1-6; D uncertain. Deletions cut 0 bases from V and 5 bases from J, with 6 bases between. The CDR3 loop spans 14 amino acids. Germline CDR1 and CDR2: SGHNT and YYREEE (reference sequence). CDR3 nucleotide sequence: TGTGCCAGCAGCTTGGCCTCGGATAATTCACCCCTCCACTTT. This encodes CASSLASDNSPLHF. Combining the CDR3 with reference TRBV5-4 and TRBJ1-6 gives the whole variable domain ETGVTQSPTHLIKTRGQQVTLRCSSQSGHNTVSWYQQALGQGPQFIFQYYREEENGRGNFPPRFSGLQFPNYSSELNVNALELDDSALYLCASSLASDNSPLHFGNGTRLTVT.

The J gene is TRBJ2-7, the V gene TRBV15; 9 nucleotides match TRBD1. Germline CDR1 is LNHNV and CDR2 is YYDKDF (reference sequence). The CDR3 runs 14 residues. V lost 5 bases, J lost 0 bases, and 2 bases stayed unmatched. CDR3 amino acids: CATSADRGSYEQYF. DNA for the CDR3: TGTGCCACCAGCGCGGACAGGGGCTCCTACGAGCAGTACTTC.

V is TRBV28 and J is TRBJ2-7, with 11 positions matching TRBD2. There are 12 residues in the CDR3. J lost 4 bases, V lost 8 bases, and 1 base had no gene match. In germline, CDR1 is MDHEN, CDR2 SYDVKM. CDR3 sequence: CASGTSGYEQYF. DNA of the CDR3: TGTGCCAGCGGGACTAGCGGTTACGAGCAGTACTTC.

The genes are TRBV4-2 and TRBJ2-3; 12 positions match TRBD2. With V trimmed by 4 bases and J by 0 bases, 2 bases remained unmatched. The CDR3 consists of 16 residues. From germline, CDR1 is LGHNA and CDR2 YNFKEQ. The CDR3: CASSRLAGESTDTQYF. The CDR3 coding sequence is TGTGCCAGCAGCCGACTAGCGGGAGAGAGCACAGATACGCAGTATTTT.

V gene TRBV7-2 combines with J gene TRBJ2-7, with 11 bases aligning to TRBD1. The germline CDR1 and CDR2 sequences are SGHTA and FQGNSA. V lost 3 bases to trimming and J lost 2 bases; unmatched junction nucleotides: 6. The CDR3 sequence is 16 residues long. The DNA for the CDR3 is TGTGCCAGCAGCTTTGGGACAGGGGGGAACCCCTACGAGCAGTACTTC. It translates to CASSFGTGGNPYEQYF.

V and J are TRBV4-1 and TRBJ2-2; TRBD2 matches 8 bases. Trimming took 5 bases from V and 4 from J; bases not matched to a gene: 6. From germline, CDR1 is MGHRA and CDR2 YSYEKL. The CDR3 totals 15 residues. The CDR3 is CASSNGLAGTGELFF. CDR3 coding DNA: TGCGCCAGCAGCAATGGACTAGCAGGCACCGGGGAGCTGTTTTTT.

The CDR3 DNA is TGTGCCAGCAGCCAGGACAGGGGCTACGAGCAGTACTTC. Protein product: CASSQDRGYEQYF. The J gene is TRBJ2-7, the V gene TRBV5-4; 9 bases agree with TRBD1. The length of the CDR3 is 13 residues. Germline trimming cut 4 bases from V and 3 bases from J; bases unmatched to any gene: 2. Per the germline V gene, CDR1 is SGHNT and CDR2 is YYREEE (reference sequence).

This chain uses TRBV28 with TRBJ2-5, with TRBD1 matching over 8 bases. The CDR3 length is 13 residues. Per the germline V gene, CDR1 is MDHEN and CDR2 is SYDVKM. Trimming at V came to 5 bases and at J to 1 base, leaving 0 bases not matched to a gene. The CDR3 DNA is TGTGCCAGCAGTACAGGGGGCCAAGAGACCCAGTACTTC. It specifies CASSTGGQETQYF.

Here the CDR3 reads CASSWGGNEQYF. DNA of the CDR3: TGTGCCAGCTCCTGGGGAGGGAACGAGCAGTACTTC. This chain links TRBV28 with TRBJ2-7; 7 positions match TRBD2. The CDR3 runs to 12 residues. The junction had 6 bases not matched to a gene; V was cut back by 8 bases and J by 5 bases. CDR1 and CDR2 from the germline V gene are MDHEN and SYDVKM.

The rearrangement uses TRBV28 and TRBJ1-5; D uncertain. V lost 5 bases, J lost 4 bases, and 9 bases lay in between. The CDR3 is 13 amino acids. The germline CDR1 and CDR2 sequences are MDHEN and SYDVKM. The CDR3 reads CASSENRNQPQHF. CDR3 DNA sequence: TGTGCCAGCAGTGAAAACAGAAATCAGCCCCAGCATTTT.

The chain has TRBV5-1 and TRBJ2-1, with TRBD2 matching 11 bases. From germline, CDR1 is SGHRS and CDR2 YFSETQ. The CDR3 runs to 14 residues. J lost 8 bases, V lost 4 bases, and 5 bases had no gene match. The CDR3 reads CASSVTSGIDEQFF. The CDR3 DNA follows: TGCGCCAGCAGCGTGACTAGCGGGATCGATGAGCAGTTCTTC.

The rearrangement links TRBV7-3 to TRBJ2-1; the D is unclear. V was pared by 4 bases and J by 4 bases, with 8 bases between. Germline V gene lookup returns CDR1 SGHTA and CDR2 FQGTGA. The CDR3 length is 13 residues. The DNA for the CDR3 is TGTGCCAGCAGCTCCACATCTTACAATGAGCAGTTCTTC. It encodes CASSSTSYNEQFF.

The chain links TRBV25-1 to TRBJ1-5, with D tentatively TRBD1 (5 bases). V was pared by 7 bases and J by 4 bases, with 11 bases between. Looked up from germline, CDR1 is MGHDK and CDR2 is SYGVNS. This CDR3 is 13 amino acids long. CDR3 region: CASTGDWNQPQHF. The DNA for the CDR3 is TGTGCCAGCACCGGGGACTGGAATCAGCCCCAGCATTTT.

V and J are TRBV11-2 and TRBJ2-3; D is ambiguous. V dropped 5 bases and J dropped 1 base, with 4 bases sitting between them. Per germline, CDR1 SGHAT and CDR2 FQNNGV. The CDR3 runs to 12 residues. The CDR3 nucleotides are TGTGCCAGCAGCCCAGGCACAGATACGCAGTATTTT. Encoded protein: CASSPGTDTQYF.

The rearrangement uses TRBV19 and TRBJ2-5; TRBD2 might be the D (6 bases). The J call is uncertain, as TRBJ2-7 better fits the DNA end. Germline V gene lookup returns CDR1 LNHDA and CDR2 SQIVND (reference sequence). This CDR3 is built from 14 residues. The CDR3 nucleotides are TGTGCCAGTAGTATAGGGAGCGGGCCCTACGAGCAGTACTTC. This codes for CASSIGSGPYEQYF.

This chain joins TRBV6-5 and TRBJ2-3; 11 positions agree with TRBD2. The V segment lost 0 bases and the J segment 3 bases; nucleotides outside the gene matches: 2. This CDR3 has 16 amino acids. The germline gives CDR1 MNHEY, CDR2 SVGAGI. The CDR3 nucleotides read TGTGCCAGCAGTTACTCACCTAGCGGGAGGACAGATACGCAGTATTTT. As protein: CASSYSPSGRTDTQYF.